This TCR beta chain came from a study of blood T cells in healthy people across ages (dated by TCRdb to 2013 to 2016). For the study in its entirety: In model experiments, roughly one uniquely barcoded TCR beta cDNA molecule per two T cells was captured by template switching. The study analyzed two additional independent replicas of 1 million unique cDNA reads from the same blood draw for two donors, one aged 18 to 29 and one aged 80 or older. Donors of different ages were randomly distributed across sequencing lanes to avoid experimental bias. Donors were grouped into four age groups: young (average 16 years), middle-aged (over 35), aged (around 62) and long-lived (just over 80). Using deep sequencing normalized with unique cDNA molecular identifiers, the study measured how TCR beta repertoire diversity changes with age. What the research found in general, with its limitations: The CMV infection status of donors was not known, potentially confounding age-related changes in expanded clonotypes. Observed TCR beta diversity correlated strongly with the percentage of naive T cells measured by flow cytometry. Conclusive comparison of naive and antigen-experienced compartments was prevented by the profiling of bulk unsorted PBMCs. Estimates of total diversity from one million sequenced T cells were regarded as lower bounds and underestimates. The long-lived group showed more naive CD4+ T cells, fewer expanded clones and increased TCR diversity than the aged group, suggesting age selection. Observed TCR beta diversity per million T cells fell roughly linearly with age, and a significant reduction was already apparent by age about 36.

The 39 donors, aged 6 to 90 years, were systemically healthy Caucasian individuals from Russia. Around 10 milliliters of peripheral blood were collected from each donor into EDTA-treated Vacutainer tubes. Ficoll-Paque density-gradient centrifugation was used to isolate PBMCs, with at least 6.5 million obtained per sample. Total RNA, at least 6 micrograms per sample, was extracted from PBMCs with Trizol reagent. For every donor, flow cytometry on a PBMC aliquot measured the percentage of naive CD45RAhigh/CD27high T cells. Inclusive of the bounding cysteine and phenylalanine, the CDR3 is 11 residues long. Only the CDR3 portion is preserved as DNA: 33 bases, with reading frame beginning at the first base. Based on the germline V gene (reference sequence), the CDR1 and CDR2 sequences are DFQATT and SNEGSKA. V is reduced by 6 bases and J by 2 bases, leaving a spacing of 7 bases between them. Library method: 5' RACE. TCRdb names Illumina HiSeq 2500 as the instrument used. The second PCR ran for about 6 to 12 cycles and used a J-beta primer mix along with a sample-barcoded 5' primer. A unique molecular identifier was introduced onto each TCR beta cDNA molecule by a template-switch 5' adaptor carrying 12 random nucleotides. Each sample yielded at least 2.5 million CDR3-containing paired-end reads. First-strand cDNA synthesis was performed from all RNA using the Mint cDNA synthesis kit, with priming by a TRBC-specific oligonucleotide. All cDNA was treated with uracil-DNA glycosylase and then went through a first 18-cycle PCR with the universal primers M1SS and BC2_uni_R. The study's own analysis went as follows. For normalization, 1 million high-quality reads were randomly selected from each sample, with every read carrying a distinct molecular identifier. Instead of being binned into consensus sequences, reads with shared molecular identifiers were discarded. MiTCR, run with a Q25 quality threshold and the strictest error-elimination algorithm, handled CDR3 identification, clonotype clustering and error correction. A nonparametric unseen species model with Euler transformation was used to estimate lower-bound total TCR beta diversity. TCRdb redid the processing of the public reads, applying fastp at Q25 and MiXCR, and retained in-frame beta chains. CDR3 protein sequences are deduplicated, and each keeps its most common genes and DNA. These V and J calls rely on TCRdb rather than the paper's analysis. This sample is represented by 550,000 to 750,000 distinct CDR3 sequences; around 21% of them were singletons. Approximately 3.6% of the sample is in the top ten clones.

This clonotype appeared a few times. Its specific antigen is unknown. Within one base of it there is no much larger clone, and no base qualities were kept. Sequencing was performed on blood. The receptor chain draws on TRBV20-1 and TRBJ2-5; the D region possibly corresponds to TRBD2 (5 bases align). This TCR was recovered from a man in his sixties or seventies in good health. The CDR3 region has the sequence CSAEGQETQYF. The DNA reads TGCAGTGCAGAGGGTCAAGAGACCCAGTACTTC.